These 18 T cell receptor beta chains originate from one sample sequenced in a study of T cell responses to AZD1222 COVID-19 vaccine. Profiled with immunoSEQ multiplex PCR; TCRdb holds only in-frame clones, not every one. The sample has over 65,000 clones; around 85% are singletons. The material sequenced was peripheral blood, taken on day 0 of AZD1222 vaccination. These receptors were collected from an adult in good health.

This clone has only one observation. The chain uses TRBV7-8 and TRBJ1-5; D remains unclear. This CDR3 region has 14 residues. CDR1 and CDR2 (germline): SGHVS, FQNEAQ. V dropped 0 bases and J dropped 11 bases, with 14 bases sitting between them. This CDR3 reads CASSLAGSDVAQHF. As DNA, the CDR3 is TGTGCCAGCAGCTTAGCGGGATCCGATGTTGCCCAGCATTTT.

This chain uses TRBV28 with TRBJ1-1; TRBD1 might be the D (6 bases). The CDR3 consists of 20 residues. V was clipped by 7 bases and J by 5 bases, with 35 bases between them. Germline V gene lookup returns CDR1 MDHEN and CDR2 SYDVKM. This CDR3 reads CASMSVGQLNFPVSGTEAFF. CDR3 coding DNA: TGTGCCAGCATGTCGGTCGGACAGTTGAATTTCCCTGTCTCTGGGACTGAAGCTTTCTTT.

This rearrangement joins TRBV25-1 to TRBJ1-6; 7 bases line up with TRBD1. From germline, CDR1 is MGHDK and CDR2 SYGVNS. CDR3 length equals 14 residues. J lost 6 bases, V lost 5 bases, and 4 bases had no gene match. CDR3 residues: CASSTGTVNSPLHF. CDR3 coding DNA: TGTGCCAGCAGTACCGGGACAGTTAATTCACCCCTCCACTTT.

This clone was found once. This chain connects TRBV28 to TRBJ1-2, with a tentative D call TRBD1 (5 bases). The CDR3 contains 13 residues. Trimming shortened V by 2 bases and J by 4 bases, and 8 bases separated the two germline ends. The germline gives CDR1 MDHEN, CDR2 SYDVKM. The CDR3 coding sequence is TGTGCCAGCAGTTTACAGGGACTCTATGGCTACACCTTC. It encodes CASSLQGLYGYTF.

V gene TRBV25-1 combines with J gene TRBJ1-3, with 7 bases fitting TRBD1. This CDR3 contains 14 residues. From germline, CDR1 is MGHDK and CDR2 SYGVNS. Trimming took 6 bases from V and 1 from J; bases not matched to a gene: 3. The CDR3 is CASREQGSGNTIYF. DNA for the CDR3: TGTGCCAGCAGGGAACAGGGGTCTGGAAACACCATATATTTT.

The rearrangement links TRBV28 to TRBJ1-1; TRBD1 might be the D (6 bases). Trimming took 11 bases from V and 3 from J, leaving 25 bases between them. Per germline, CDR1 MDHEN and CDR2 SYDVKM. CDR3 size: 16 residues. CDR3 DNA sequence: TGTGCCTTGTTTGGCAGGGGTATATCGGGGGACACTGAAGCTTTCTTT. Its protein is CALFGRGISGDTEAFF.

V gene TRBV6-5 combines with J gene TRBJ1-2; perhaps TRBD1 as D (5 bases). Trimming shortened V by 0 bases and J by 3 bases, and 11 bases separated the two germline ends. Germline V gene data show CDR1 as MNHEY and CDR2 as SVGAGI. The length of the CDR3 is 15 residues. The CDR3 nucleotides read TGTGCCAGCAGTTACTCCGGGACTTCCTACTATGGCTACACCTTC. Protein sequence: CASSYSGTSYYGYTF.

V gene TRBV6-5 combines with J gene TRBJ2-7; possible D gene TRBD2, 6 bases. The CDR3 is made up of 13 amino acids. The ends were cut back, 6 bases at V and 1 base at J, with 10 bases in the middle. Germline CDR1 is MNHEY and CDR2 is SVGAGI. The CDR3 is CASRVAGSYEQYF. For the CDR3, the DNA is TGTGCCAGCAGAGTGGCGGGATCCTACGAGCAGTACTTC.

In its sample, this clone was seen many times. This chain connects TRBV6-4 to TRBJ2-3; TRBD2 matches at 13 bases. The germline V gene has CDR1 MRHNA and CDR2 SNTAGT. After removal of 4 bases from V and 4 bases from J, the junction contained 2 bases not matched to a gene. There are 15 residues in the CDR3. The CDR3 DNA sequence: TGTGCCAGCAGTGCCACTAGCGGGGGGGCAGATACGCAGTATTTT. Protein product: CASSATSGGADTQYF.

The gene calls are TRBV20-1 and TRBJ2-3; D uncertain. The CDR3 consists of 15 residues. Germline V gives CDR1 DFQATT, CDR2 SNEGSKA (reference sequence). V lost 3 bases and J lost 0, with 13 bases in between. The CDR3 reads CSASDPRTSTDTQYF. The CDR3 DNA is TGCAGTGCTAGTGATCCGAGAACTAGCACAGATACGCAGTATTTT.

This clone was observed once. This chain joins TRBV5-4 and TRBJ2-3; 12 nucleotides line up with TRBD2. Trimming removed 0 bases from V and 2 bases from J; junction bases left unmatched: 4. Germline assignment: CDR1 SGHNT and CDR2 YYREEE (reference sequence). The CDR3 contains 17 residues. The CDR3 reads CASSLDGLAGTTDTQYF. As DNA, the CDR3 is TGTGCCAGCAGCTTGGATGGACTAGCGGGGACCACAGATACGCAGTATTTT.

The sample holds one count of this clone. This rearrangement joins TRBV5-1 to TRBJ1-2, with a possible D match to TRBD1 (5 bases). V was clipped by 4 bases and J by 7 bases, with 11 bases between them. The CDR3 spans 12 residues. Germline CDR1 is SGHRS and CDR2 is YFSETQ. CDR3 nucleotide sequence: TGCGCCAGCAGCCCGACACAGGCTGGCTACACCTTC. Translating it yields CASSPTQAGYTF.

The chain links TRBV7-3 to TRBJ2-2; 8 bases fit TRBD2. Germline trimming cut 5 bases from V and 7 bases from J; bases unmatched to any gene: 12. CDR3 length: 16 amino acids. Germline V gives CDR1 SGHTA, CDR2 FQGTGA. CDR3 DNA sequence: TGTGCCAGCAGCGCTACTAGCGGTCCCAGGGGCGGGGAGCTGTTTTTT. This translates into CASSATSGPRGGELFF.

The chain recombines TRBV6-4 with TRBJ1-1; 10 bases align to TRBD1. This CDR3 is built from 13 residues. Germline trimming cut 6 bases from V and 5 bases from J; bases unmatched to any gene: 3. Germline V gives CDR1 MRHNA, CDR2 SNTAGT. The CDR3 loop is CASSRTGGTEAFF. The DNA for the CDR3 is TGTGCCAGCAGCCGGACAGGGGGTACTGAAGCTTTCTTT.

The chain recombines TRBV7-3 with TRBJ1-1; D is ambiguous. There are 13 residues in the CDR3. Germline CDR1 is SGHTA and CDR2 is FQGTGA. V shed 7 bases and J shed 1 base, with 10 bases lying between them. This CDR3 is CASKGQPNTEAFF. In nucleotides, the CDR3 is TGTGCCAGCAAGGGCCAACCGAACACTGAAGCTTTCTTT.

The CDR3 region has the DNA TGTGCCAGCAGCCCCGTTTACACCGGGGAGCTGTTTTTT. Translated: CASSPVYTGELFF. This chain connects TRBV7-3 to TRBJ2-2; unclear D gene. Germline V lookup: CDR1 SGHTA, CDR2 FQGTGA. The ends were cut back, 5 bases at V and 3 bases at J, with 7 bases in the middle. The CDR3 spans 13 residues.

The rearrangement joins TRBV18 to TRBJ1-1; D is unclear. Deletions cut 4 bases from V and 4 bases from J, with 16 bases between. The germline V gene encodes CDR1 KGHSH and CDR2 LQKENI. There are 15 residues in the CDR3. The CDR3 sequence is CASSRPKSGVTEAFF. Here the CDR3 DNA reads TGTGCCAGCTCACGACCTAAGAGTGGGGTCACTGAAGCTTTCTTT.

This clone has only one observation. This rearrangement joins TRBV27 to TRBJ1-3; D uncertain. Trimming stripped 5 bases from V and 2 bases from J, with 10 bases between. This CDR3 comprises 14 residues. Germline CDR1 reads MNHEY; CDR2 reads SMNVEV (reference sequence). CDR3 region: CASSAEQTGNTIYF. The CDR3 nucleotides are TGTGCCAGCAGTGCAGAGCAAACTGGAAACACCATATATTTT.